A single sample gave rise to the 30 T cell receptor beta chains below, sequenced in a study of patients and donors after allogeneic stem cell transplantation. TCRdb re-called the RT-PCR reads with MiXCR, one entry per CDR3 protein. The table has about 960,000 distinct CDR3 sequences, over 15% seen once. The sample consisted of blood, either unsorted or a sorted T cell fraction (not recorded which). The receptors were sampled from a human donor who was either an allogeneic HSCT recipient or a stem cell or donor lymphocyte infusion donor (not recorded which). It is not recorded whose cells these are; they may come from a transplant donor.

The genes are TRBV12-3 or TRBV12-4 and TRBJ1-2; TRBD1 is a possible D gene (6 bases). CDR3 size: 13 residues. Trimming took off 7 bases at V and 4 bases at J, with 13 bases between the two ends. The CDR3 coding sequence is TGTGCCAGCAACACACAGGGACGCTATGGCTACACCTTC. Translating it yields CASNTQGRYGYTF.

This clonotype was detected only a few times. The chain is built from TRBV27 and TRBJ1-6; maybe TRBD1 (6 bases). This CDR3 spans 15 amino acids. The V and J ends lost 2 bases and 7 bases respectively, with 12 bases between them. CDR1 is MNHEY and CDR2 is SMNVEV in the germline V gene (reference sequence). CDR3 amino acids: CASSLIVGGNSPLHF. DNA for the CDR3: TGTGCCAGCAGTTTAATCGTAGGGGGAAATTCACCCCTCCACTTT.

The chain employs TRBV10-3 and TRBJ2-3; no clear D. V was clipped by 10 bases and J by 4 bases, with 9 bases between them. Per the germline V gene, CDR1 is ENHRY and CDR2 is SYGVKD. CDR3 length equals 11 residues. The CDR3 sequence: CATRTPDTQYF. The CDR3 DNA reads TGTGCCACCAGGACCCCAGATACGCAGTATTTT.

A few counts support this clonotype. This chain uses TRBV10-3 with TRBJ1-1; no clear D gene. Germline assignment: CDR1 ENHRY and CDR2 SYGVKD. CDR3 length: 12 amino acids. Trimming took 4 bases from V and 4 from J, leaving 7 bases between them. The CDR3 protein is CAISGRGTEAFF. The CDR3 nucleotides are TGTGCCATCAGTGGACGGGGCACTGAAGCTTTCTTT.

This clonotype was observed once. The chain carries TRBV20-1 and TRBJ2-3; 8 bases fit TRBD1. Looked up from germline, CDR1 is DFQATT and CDR2 is SNEGSKA (reference sequence). Trimming cost V 6 bases and J 3 bases; bases outside gene matches: 5. The CDR3 length is 13 residues. The CDR3 coding sequence is TGCAGTGCCCCGAACAGGGGGACAGATACGCAGTATTTT. Translating gives CSAPNRGTDTQYF.

This chain joins TRBV5-1 and TRBJ2-7; 7 nucleotides match TRBD1. Per the germline V gene, CDR1 is SGHRS and CDR2 is YFSETQ. V lost 1 base, J lost 7 bases, and 8 bases stayed unmatched. The CDR3 loop spans 14 amino acids. For the CDR3, the DNA is TGCGCCAGCAGCTTGCAGGACAGGACCGGGGAGCAGTACTTC. Encoded protein: CASSLQDRTGEQYF.

This clonotype turned up a few times. The chain is built from TRBV6-2 or TRBV6-3 and TRBJ1-2, with TRBD1 as a possible D gene (6 bases). The V and J ends lost 2 bases and 8 bases respectively, with 12 bases between them. This CDR3 has 13 amino acids. Per the germline V gene, CDR1 is MNHEY and CDR2 is SVGEGT. CDR3 nucleotide sequence: TGTGCCAGCAGTTACCAGGGGCCAGGGGGCTACACCTTC. Translated, it gives CASSYQGPGGYTF.

The sample holds a few counts of this clonotype. This chain joins TRBV20-1 and TRBJ2-7, with unresolved D. CDR3 size: 13 residues. Germline-derived CDR1 and CDR2 are DFQATT and SNEGSKA (reference sequence). V was clipped by 4 bases and J by 3 bases, with 13 bases between them. Written as DNA, the CDR3 is TGCAGTGCTACCCCCCGTCCAATCTACGAGCAGTACTTC. Its translation is CSATPRPIYEQYF.

This chain links TRBV12-3 or TRBV12-4 with TRBJ1-6, with 9 nucleotides matching TRBD1. The CDR3 is 17 residues long. Trimming cost V 6 bases and J 7 bases; bases outside gene matches: 13. CDR3 loop: CASSKTGTGFRNSPLHF. The CDR3, as DNA: TGTGCCAGCAGCAAGACCGGGACAGGGTTTAGGAATTCACCCCTCCACTTT.

There are a few counts of this clonotype. This chain links TRBV6-1 with TRBJ2-5; 13 positions agree with TRBD2. With V trimmed by 7 bases and J by 6 bases, 11 bases remained unmatched. Germline CDR1 is MNHNS and CDR2 is SASEGT. This CDR3 region has 16 residues. CDR3 residues: CASKAKLAGGKKTQYF. As DNA, the CDR3 is TGTGCCAGCAAAGCTAAACTAGCGGGAGGGAAGAAGACCCAGTACTTC.

The table lists this clonotype with a few counts. The genes are TRBV7-2 and TRBJ2-3; TRBD2 might be the D (5 bases). This CDR3 is built from 13 residues. The V gene's germline CDR1 is SGHTA and CDR2 FQGNSA. The V end was cut by 1 base, the J end by 6 bases, with 8 bases between. The CDR3 protein is CASSLGRQDTQYF. The CDR3 nucleotides read TGTGCCAGCAGCTTAGGGAGGCAGGATACGCAGTATTTT.

This clonotype was counted between two and nine times. The V and J genes are TRBV5-5 and TRBJ2-7; 8 bases map to TRBD1. CDR1 SGHKS and CDR2 YYEKEE come from the germline V gene (reference sequence). The J segment lost 5 bases and the V segment lost 4 bases, leaving 14 bases of the junction unmatched. The CDR3 has 16 residues. The CDR3 here is CASSLGSGQGIHEQYF. The DNA for the CDR3 is TGTGCCAGCAGCCTAGGGTCCGGACAGGGTATACACGAGCAGTACTTC.

The chain couples TRBV11-1 to TRBJ1-4; 10 positions agree with TRBD1. The CDR3 loop spans 20 amino acids. In germline, CDR1 is SGHAT, CDR2 FQDESV (reference sequence). V was clipped by 1 base and J by 0 bases; unmatched bases: 11. The chain's CDR3 is CASSLEDWTGGAATNEKLFF. DNA for the CDR3: TGTGCCAGCAGCTTAGAGGATTGGACAGGGGGTGCAGCAACTAATGAAAAACTGTTTTTT.

This clonotype has at least ten counts. This sequence joins TRBV3-1 and TRBJ1-1, with TRBD1 as a possible D gene (6 bases). V was trimmed by 4 bases and J by 0 bases, leaving 18 bases between them. The CDR3 is 17 amino acids. Germline V CDR1 and CDR2: LGHDT, YNNKEL (reference sequence). CDR3 sequence (DNA): TGTGCCAGCAGCCGTCTATCAGGGGCGCCGATGAACACTGAAGCTTTCTTT. Amino acid sequence: CASSRLSGAPMNTEAFF.

This clonotype turned up a few times. The chain joins TRBV29-1 to TRBJ1-1; 12 bases are shared with TRBD1. The CDR3 has 13 residues. Trimming at V came to 7 bases and at J to 10 bases, leaving 10 bases not matched to a gene. Germline values: CDR1 SQVTM, CDR2 ANQGSEA. For the CDR3, the DNA is TGCAGCGGGCACCCCGGGACAGGGGGCGCAGCTTTCTTT. Translation gives CSGHPGTGGAAFF.

The J gene is TRBJ2-7, the V gene TRBV27; the match to TRBD2 covers 9 bases. CDR3 length equals 15 residues. V dropped 4 bases and J dropped 2; count of bases not matched to a gene: 6. Germline V gene lookup returns CDR1 MNHEY and CDR2 SMNVEV (reference sequence). DNA for the CDR3: TGTGCCAGCAGTTATAGCCTAGCGGGACCCTACGAGCAGTACTTC. The encoded protein is CASSYSLAGPYEQYF.

This clonotype has a handful of counts. The chain joins TRBV6-5 to TRBJ1-5; no reliable D call. CDR3 length equals 16 residues. Per the germline V gene, CDR1 is MNHEY and CDR2 is SVGAGI. Trimming cost V 4 bases and J 5 bases, with 18 bases left between them. This chain's CDR3 is CASSSHRAQNDQPQHF. CDR3 DNA: TGTGCCAGCAGTTCCCACCGGGCCCAGAACGATCAGCCCCAGCATTTT.

This clonotype has a handful of counts. V usage is TRBV5-6 and J usage is TRBJ1-1; 7 nucleotides line up with TRBD1. J was trimmed by 5 bases and V by 3 bases; bases with no gene match: 7. CDR1 is SGHDT, CDR2 YYEEEE, per germline. CDR3 length equals 14 residues. The DNA of the CDR3 is TGTGCCAGCAGCTCGACAGGGTCAAGGACTGAAGCTTTCTTT. Translating it yields CASSSTGSRTEAFF.

The V call is TRBV27, the J call TRBJ1-5; D possibly corresponds to TRBD1 (5 bases). Trimming shortened V by 2 bases and J by 3 bases, and 11 bases separated the two germline ends. Germline V gene sequence: CDR1 MNHEY, CDR2 SMNVEV (reference sequence). This CDR3 is 15 amino acids long. CDR3 in amino acids: CASSLEGLYNQPQHF. The CDR3 DNA sequence: TGTGCCAGCAGTTTAGAGGGGTTATACAATCAGCCCCAGCATTTT.

The rearrangement joins TRBV21-1 to TRBJ1-5; the D segment call TRBD1 is taken from the table without a DNA check. TRBV21-1 has pseudogene status. The CDR3 runs to 17 residues. CDR3 DNA: TGTGCCAGCAGCCCCGGAGACAGGGGGCGCAAGGGTCAGCCCCAGCATTTT. It specifies CASSPGDRGRKGQPQHF.

This chain joins TRBV20-1 and TRBJ2-5, with 16 bases lining up with TRBD2. The junction had 9 bases not matched to a gene; V was cut back by 6 bases and J by 2 bases. CDR1 and CDR2 from the germline V gene are DFQATT and SNEGSKA (reference sequence). The CDR3 length is 17 residues. The CDR3 nucleotides are TGCAGTGCCCCGGGACTAGCGGGGGGGCGATTTCAAGAGACCCAGTACTTC. The encoded protein is CSAPGLAGGRFQETQYF.

This clonotype has more than one count but fewer than ten. The chain carries TRBV24-1 and TRBJ2-1; D might be TRBD1 (6 bases). The CDR3 loop spans 12 amino acids. V dropped 6 bases and J dropped 8 bases, with 10 bases sitting between them. Germline V lookup: CDR1 KGHDR, CDR2 SFDVKD. The CDR3 region has the DNA TGTGCCACCAGTTCAGGGGCGGATGAGCAGTTCTTC. Translating it yields CATSSGADEQFF.

CDR3 residues: CASSPDGEGSEQFF. The CDR3 bases are TGTGCCAGCTCACCCGACGGGGAGGGATCTGAGCAGTTCTTC. V gene TRBV18 combines with J gene TRBJ2-1, with 7 bases that match TRBD2. The CDR3 length is 14 residues. Germline V lookup: CDR1 KGHSH, CDR2 LQKENI. After removal of 3 bases from V and 9 bases from J, the junction contained 8 bases not matched to a gene.

This clonotype came up a few times. The J gene is TRBJ1-1, the V gene TRBV29-1, with D perhaps matching TRBD1 (5 bases). Germline V CDR1 and CDR2: SQVTM, ANQGSEA. There are 12 residues in the CDR3. Trimming took 1 base from V and 6 from J, leaving 9 bases between them. This CDR3 reads CSVEAGTPEAFF. The CDR3 nucleotides read TGCAGCGTTGAAGCAGGGACCCCTGAAGCTTTCTTT.

This clonotype was observed a handful of times. The V and J genes are TRBV5-1 and TRBJ2-1; 10 nucleotides align to TRBD2. The ends lost 3 bases at V and 6 bases at J; junction bases unmatched: 6. The CDR3 runs to 15 residues. Germline V gene sequence: CDR1 SGHRS, CDR2 YFSETQ. CDR3 DNA: TGCGCCAGCAGCTGGAGCGGGAGGGAGCGCAATGAGCAGTTCTTC. Translating it yields CASSWSGRERNEQFF.

The chain recombines TRBV12-3 or TRBV12-4 with TRBJ1-5; D unresolved. There are 15 residues in the CDR3. Trimming left V 6 bases short and J 0 bases short, with 12 bases between. Here the CDR3 DNA reads TGTGCCAGCAGCCTCGGGAGGTATAGCAATCAGCCCCAGCATTTT. Translated: CASSLGRYSNQPQHF.

The chain is built from TRBV2 and TRBJ1-5; D is uncertain. The CDR3 sequence is 15 residues long. V was pared by 2 bases and J by 4 bases, with 12 bases between. CDR1 is SNHLY and CDR2 is FYNNEI in the germline V gene. The CDR3 region has the DNA TGTGCCAGCAGTGAAAGGGCAGCTTTGAATCAGCCCCAGCATTTT. It yields the protein CASSERAALNQPQHF.

This clonotype was observed a few times. This chain joins TRBV7-3 and TRBJ1-1; the D gene is possibly TRBD1 (6 bases). The length of the CDR3 is 14 residues. Germline lookup yields CDR1 SGHTA and CDR2 FQGTGA. With 6 bases removed from V and 1 base from J, the gap between germline ends came to 12 bases. The CDR3 region has the DNA TGTGCCAGCAGACCGGGACATAAGAACACTGAAGCTTTCTTT. Its protein product is CASRPGHKNTEAFF.

This clonotype was counted between two and nine times. V gene TRBV9 combines with J gene TRBJ2-7, with 12 bases fitting TRBD2. The V segment lost 0 bases and the J segment 4 bases; nucleotides outside the gene matches: 5. CDR1 and CDR2 (germline): SGDLS, YYNGEE. The CDR3 has 16 residues. CDR3 amino acids: CASSVEALAGGYEQYF. CDR3 nucleotide sequence: TGTGCCAGCAGCGTAGAGGCCCTAGCGGGAGGGTACGAGCAGTACTTC.

The rearrangement uses TRBV15 and TRBJ2-3; 12 positions agree with TRBD2. The length of the CDR3 is 17 residues. The trim removed 4 bases at V and 3 bases at J, leaving 8 bases unmatched. Germline CDR1 and CDR2: LNHNV and YYDKDF (reference sequence). The CDR3: CATSTGTTSGGTDTQYF. The CDR3 bases are TGTGCCACCAGCACAGGGACGACTAGCGGGGGTACAGATACGCAGTATTTT.